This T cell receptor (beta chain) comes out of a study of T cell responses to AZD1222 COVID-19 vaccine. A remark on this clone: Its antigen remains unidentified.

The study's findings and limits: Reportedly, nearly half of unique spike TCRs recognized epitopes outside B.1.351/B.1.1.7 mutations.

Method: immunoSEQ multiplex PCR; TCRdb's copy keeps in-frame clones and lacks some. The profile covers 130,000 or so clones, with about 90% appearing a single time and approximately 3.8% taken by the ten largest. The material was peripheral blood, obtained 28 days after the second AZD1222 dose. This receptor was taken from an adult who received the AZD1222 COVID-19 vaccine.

CDR3: CASSRDSPTNEKLFF. The CDR3 nucleotides read TGTGCCAGCAGCAGAGACAGTCCCACTAATGAAAAACTGTTTTTT. The rearrangement uses TRBV5-5 and TRBJ1-4; possibly TRBD1 for D (5 bases). The V gene's germline CDR1 is SGHKS and CDR2 YYEKEE (reference sequence). V shed 4 bases and J shed 2 bases, with 12 bases lying between them. The CDR3 spans 15 residues. Full variable domain (remainder filled in from reference TRBV5-5 and TRBJ1-4): DAGVTQSPTHLIKTRGQQVTLRCSPISGHKSVSWYQQVLGQGPQFIFQYYEKEERGRGNFPDRFSARQFPNYSSELNVNALLLGDSALYLCASSRDSPTNEKLFFGSGTQLSVL.